A selection of T cell receptor beta chains follows, all from one sample in a study of blood T cell repertoires in COVID-19. Method: immunoSEQ multiplex PCR; TCRdb's copy keeps in-frame clones and lacks some. The table records 90,000 to 100,000 clones, about 80% of them present only once. The source material was peripheral blood. These receptors all come from a man between 60 and 75 years old with acute or convalescent COVID-19. The CDR3 runs from the conserved cysteine through the conserved F or W. A D gene is named only where the DNA matches it firmly. Clone size is not always given. Where it is, it says once, few, many or a class for expanded clones.

J gene: TRBJ1-2; V gene: TRBV4-1; clone size: .; D gene: .; CDR3 DNA: TGCGCCAGCAGCCAAGCCGAGGACACGTCTAACTATGGCTACACCTTC; CDR3 protein: CASSQAEDTSNYGYTF
J gene: TRBJ1-3; V gene: TRBV11-2; clone size: .; D gene: .; CDR3 DNA: TGTGCCAGCAGCGGTTTACAGGACTCTGGAAACACCATATATTTT; CDR3 protein: CASSGLQDSGNTIYF
J gene: TRBJ1-1; V gene: TRBV5-4; clone size: .; D gene: TRBD1; CDR3 DNA: TGTGCCAGCAGCGTGGACAGGGGAGACACTGAAGCTTTCTTT; CDR3 protein: CASSVDRGDTEAFF
J gene: TRBJ1-2; V gene: TRBV2; clone size: once; D gene: .; CDR3 DNA: TGTGCCAGCAGTGACTTTCTGGGCAGGGTATATGGCTACACCTTC; CDR3 protein: CASSDFLGRVYGYTF
J gene: TRBJ1-4; V gene: TRBV28; clone size: .; D gene: TRBD1; CDR3 DNA: TGTGCCAGCACCTCTTTTCCCGGGACAGTCGCCGAAAAACTGTTTTTT; CDR3 protein: CASTSFPGTVAEKLFF
J gene: TRBJ1-5; V gene: TRBV19; clone size: .; D gene: TRBD1; CDR3 DNA: TGTGCCAGTAGTACAGGGGGCGATCAGCCCCAGCATTTT; CDR3 protein: CASSTGGDQPQHF
J gene: TRBJ2-3; V gene: TRBV29-1; clone size: .; D gene: .; CDR3 DNA: TGCAGCGTTGAAGGTCAGACTGATACGCAGTATTTT; CDR3 protein: CSVEGQTDTQYF
J gene: TRBJ1-2; V gene: TRBV29-1; clone size: .; D gene: .; CDR3 DNA: TGCAGCGTTAGGACAGACCTTGACTATGGCTACACCTTC; CDR3 protein: CSVRTDLDYGYTF
J gene: TRBJ2-1; V gene: TRBV28; clone size: .; D gene: TRBD1; CDR3 DNA: TGTGCCAGCAGTCCTCTGGGACAGGGCAATGAGCAGTTCTTC; CDR3 protein: CASSPLGQGNEQFF
J gene: TRBJ1-1; V gene: TRBV3-1/TRBV3-2; clone size: .; D gene: .; CDR3 DNA: TGTGCCAGCAGCCCTCGACAGAACACTGAAGCTTTCTTT; CDR3 protein: CASSPRQNTEAFF